The 13 T cell receptor beta chains in this list originate from one sample, sequenced in a study of T cell responses to AZD1222 COVID-19 vaccine. The repertoire was sequenced with immunoSEQ multiplex PCR; TCRdb's copy has only in-frame clones and lacks some. The sample has over 150,000 clones; 85% to 95% are singletons. This sample comprised peripheral blood, obtained on day 0 of AZD1222 vaccination. These receptors originate from an adult in good health.

The chain uses TRBV11-2 and TRBJ2-1, with 7 bases identical to TRBD1. Looked up from germline, CDR1 is SGHAT and CDR2 is FQNNGV. The V segment lost 1 base and the J segment 5 bases; nucleotides outside the gene matches: 14. CDR3 length: 18 amino acids. Here the CDR3 DNA reads TGTGCCAGCAGCTTAGGCATGGCCAGGGGGACGACGAACAATGAGCAGTTCTTC. Its translation: CASSLGMARGTTNNEQFF.

The CDR3: CASSQAGFAQPQHF. The DNA of the CDR3 is TGTGCCAGCAGCCAGGCAGGGTTCGCGCAGCCCCAGCATTTT. The chain is built from TRBV3-1 (or the pseudogene TRBV3-2) and TRBJ1-5; possibly TRBD1 for D (5 bases). The CDR3 spans 14 residues. CDR1 and CDR2 (germline): LGHDT, YNNKEL (reference sequence). The V gene lost 3 bases and the J gene lost 7 bases, with 13 bases spanning the gap.

The V call is TRBV6-5, the J call TRBJ2-3; 7 positions match TRBD2. Germline-derived CDR1 and CDR2 are MNHEY and SVGAGI. CDR3 length: 15 residues. The J segment lost 2 bases and the V segment lost 2 bases, leaving 4 bases of the junction unmatched. The CDR3 protein is CASSYGLGSTDTQYF. CDR3 DNA: TGTGCCAGCAGTTACGGACTAGGGTCCACAGATACGCAGTATTTT.

The chain couples TRBV27 to TRBJ2-6; possibly TRBD1 for D (6 bases). This CDR3 has 15 residues. V lost 5 bases to trimming and J lost 1 base, with 9 bases between them. Per germline, CDR1 MNHEY and CDR2 SMNVEV (reference sequence). The CDR3 sequence is CASSHRASGANVLTF. The DNA for the CDR3 is TGTGCCAGCAGTCACAGGGCGTCTGGGGCCAACGTCCTGACTTTC.

V gene TRBV10-3 combines with J gene TRBJ1-2, with D hard to call. CDR1 is ENHRY and CDR2 is SYGVKD in the germline V gene. The CDR3 extends over 11 amino acids. Trimming left V 3 bases short and J 3 bases short, with 2 bases between. CDR3 residues: CAISDDYGYTF. CDR3 nucleotide sequence: TGTGCCATCAGTGACGACTATGGCTACACCTTC.

The V call is TRBV30, the J call TRBJ1-2, with TRBD1 matching 7 bases. This CDR3 has 11 amino acids. The trim removed 8 bases at V and 2 bases at J, leaving 2 bases unmatched. Germline V lookup: CDR1 GTSNPN, CDR2 SVGIG (reference sequence). The CDR3 nucleotides read TGTGCCGGGGGACAGAACTATGGCTACACCTTC. This gives the protein CAGGQNYGYTF.

The rearrangement joins TRBV18 to TRBJ1-2; 8 positions match TRBD1. Germline V gene data show CDR1 as KGHSH and CDR2 as LQKENI. The trim removed 4 bases at V and 6 bases at J, leaving 4 bases unmatched. The CDR3 extends over 13 amino acids. The CDR3 DNA reads as TGTGCCAGCTCACGGGCAGGGGGCGATGGCTACACCTTC. Translation gives CASSRAGGDGYTF.

The rearrangement uses TRBV6-4 and TRBJ2-3; D perhaps matches TRBD2 (6 bases). Germline assignment: CDR1 MRHNA and CDR2 SNTAGT. The CDR3 runs to 15 residues. V was cut by 2 bases and J by 2 bases, with 11 bases left in between. The CDR3: CASSDGGLNTDTQYF. CDR3 DNA sequence: TGTGCCAGCAGTGACGGAGGACTAAACACAGATACGCAGTATTTT.

This chain joins TRBV19 and TRBJ1-4; tentative D call: TRBD1 (5 bases). Germline-derived CDR1 and CDR2 are LNHDA and SQIVND (reference sequence). The CDR3 covers 14 residues. V lost 6 bases, J lost 0 bases, and 8 bases lay in between. In DNA, the CDR3 is TGTGCCAGTAGCCGACAGACAACTAATGAAAAACTGTTTTTT. Translated, it gives CASSRQTTNEKLFF.

The chain has TRBV3-1 (or the pseudogene TRBV3-2) and TRBJ1-5; 8 nucleotides align to TRBD1. The length of the CDR3 is 15 residues. Germline V CDR1 and CDR2: LGHDT, YNNKEL (reference sequence). The trim removed 4 bases at V and 2 bases at J, leaving 4 bases unmatched. The CDR3 loop reads CASSLQGDGNQPQHF. CDR3 DNA: TGTGCCAGCAGCCTACAGGGGGATGGCAATCAGCCCCAGCATTTT.

The chain employs TRBV7-3 and TRBJ1-1; D not certain. The CDR3 totals 13 residues. CDR1 and CDR2 from the germline V gene are SGHTA and FQGTGA. V lost 4 bases, J lost 4 bases, and 10 bases lay in between. CDR3 bases: TGTGCCAGCAGCTCGGCCCCGAGCACTGAAGCTTTCTTT. Protein: CASSSAPSTEAFF.

About this clone itself: The same CDR3 is also encoded by other DNA sequences in this sample. The rearrangement joins TRBV5-1 to TRBJ1-1; D not certain. The CDR3 spans 14 residues. V was cut by 0 bases and J by 3 bases, with 9 bases left in between. Germline CDR1 SGHRS, CDR2 YFSETQ. The CDR3 sequence: CASSLGAGDTEAFF. The CDR3 DNA reads TGCGCCAGCAGCTTGGGCGCCGGAGACACTGAAGCTTTCTTT.

The chain uses TRBV10-1 and TRBJ2-1, with a tentative D call TRBD2 (5 bases). Trimming left V 3 bases short and J 0 bases short, with 9 bases between. The CDR3 is made up of 15 amino acids. The germline V gene has CDR1 WNHNN and CDR2 SYGVQD (reference sequence). Here the CDR3 reads CASSEPGSSYNEQFF. The CDR3 nucleotides read TGCGCCAGCAGTGAACCGGGGAGCTCCTACAATGAGCAGTTCTTC.